Detailed here is one TCR beta chain. Its cognate antigen is unknown. CDR1 and CDR2 (germline): LNHDA, SQIVND (reference sequence). Trimming at V came to 5 bases and at J to 3 bases, leaving 5 bases not matched to a gene. This CDR3 region has 14 residues. This specimen belongs to a study of cytomegalovirus exposure and HLA in healthy donors. Study conclusions and caveats: According to an earlier analysis, most TCR beta V segments yielded productive rearrangements about 90% or about 30% of the time.

Amplification used 60 Vbeta primers and 13 Jbeta primers. Repertoires were generated with immunoSEQ multiplex PCR, while TCRdb's copy carries only in-frame clones and drops some. This sample has approximately 22,000 clones, with around 82% found just once. Sequencing used PBMCs. This chain links TRBV19 with TRBJ2-7; TRBD2 aligns across 9 bases. This clonotype was sampled from a man aged 55 to 70 in good health and CMV-seronegative. This chain's CDR3 is CASSLAGAIYEQYF. The CDR3 DNA reads TGTGCCAGTAGTTTAGCGGGAGCTATCTACGAGCAGTACTTC.